This T cell receptor (beta chain) was recovered during a study of shared clonotypes between healthy human individuals. Trimming removed 2 bases from V and 5 bases from J; junction bases left unmatched: 3. CDR1 is SGHRS and CDR2 is YFSETQ in the germline V gene. The CDR3 covers 15 residues. The protocol was immunoSEQ multiplex PCR, while the TCRdb copy is restricted to in-frame clones and leaves out a portion. The data hold about 1.1 million clones, with around 78% observed a single time. The sample consisted of memory CD4+ T cells from PBMCs. Indicated subset: CD45RA-negative fraction. The chain combines TRBV5-1 with TRBJ2-3, with 12 bases matching TRBD2. This receptor was taken from a man aged 18 to 30 in good health. Some clones in this sample may be carry-over from other donors' samples. The CDR3 loop is CASSLLAGGGDTQYF. In nucleotides, the CDR3 is TGCGCCAGCAGCTTACTAGCGGGAGGAGGAGATACGCAGTATTTT.